Given below is one T cell receptor (beta chain) in context. The target of this receptor is not known. Base qualities are not at hand, and no much larger clone is one base apart. The data stem from a study of blood T cell repertoires in COVID-19 (dated by TCRdb to 2019 to 2021). In the study overall: The collaborator samples originated in the United States, Italy and Spain and spanned the acute and convalescent phases of COVID-19. The material from the prospective study consisted of cDNA or gDNA derived from T cells, B-cell-depleted T cells, or PBMCs. Deeply sampled blood TCRbeta repertoires from subjects exposed to, actively infected with, or recovered from COVID-19 were included in the dataset. The repertoires were released in a freely available public database intended as a resource for research on the immune response to SARS-CoV-2. The samples were drawn from the first 160 participants of the ongoing ImmuneRACE study and from 1,254 subjects provided by 6 global collaborators. A de-identified subject ID, COVID-19 status, age in years and sex were almost always included in the sample metadata. HLA class I and class II types, where available, came from metadata supplied by the sample provider rather than from assay-based typing.

The immunoSEQ Assay, a bias-controlled multiplex PCR, was used to amplify TCRbeta CDR3 regions from genomic DNA. In the paper's pipeline: Within the assay, amplification of reference gene primers was used to estimate how many nucleated cells each sample contained. Sequence reads were collapsed and filtered to measure the absolute abundance of every unique TCRbeta CDR3 rearrangement. For each sample, productive Simpson clonality was calculated as the square root of Simpson's diversity index over productive rearrangements. Drawn from immuneACCESS, this table holds only the in-frame rearrangements with V and J called that TCRdb kept. Clones are partly lost; checked studies trace under half to an unresolved V gene and leave the rest unexplained. V, J and clone size reflect that table, while D and trimming were determined from the DNA. This sample holds around 250,000 clones; over 70% were observed only once. Clones ranked in the top ten supply around 3% of the sample.

Enrolling through a virtual design, the prospective study's participants ranged in age from roughly 18 to 95 years and lived across some 23 United States geographic areas. In the prospective study, cohorts were assigned on the basis of participant-reported clinical history obtained from a screening survey and a study questionnaire. Exposed participants were defined as having been in contact with someone with a PCR-confirmed or clinician-diagnosed COVID-19 case within 2 weeks of study entry. Mobile phlebotomists in the prospective study collected whole blood, serum and a nasopharyngeal or oropharyngeal swab from every participant. Additional blood draws and questionnaires over an approximately two-month period could optionally be provided by prospective study participants. Before DNA extraction, prospective study blood samples were shipped either frozen or at room temperature. Summary of the overall study and its limitations: Clinical and demographic metadata were provided uncurated, with the amount varying by source and participant.

The CDR3 starts with the cysteine, ends with the phenylalanine, and has 15 residues. Only CDR3 DNA is held: 45 bases, read in frame from base 1. According to the germline V gene, CDR1 reads SNHLY and CDR2 reads FYNNEI. Trimming removed 6 bases from V and 8 bases from J; the gene matches leave 12 bases unexplained. The chain uses TRBV2 and TRBJ2-5; TRBD1 aligns with 10 central bases. The origin of this receptor is a woman between 40 and 55 years old who had been exposed to COVID-19. The sequenced sample consisted of PBMCs or T cells enriched from blood (not recorded which). The CDR3: CASRTLDRGPVTQYF. The nucleotide sequence is given as TGTGCCAGCAGGACCTTAGACAGGGGGCCGGTCACCCAGTACTTC. Beyond the CDR3, the reference TRBV2 and TRBJ2-5 genes provide the residues; the full variable domain reads: EPEVTQTPSHQVTQMGQEVILRCVPISNHLYFYWYRQILGQKVEFLVSFYNNEISEKSEIFDDQFSVERPDGSNFTLKIRSTKLEDSAMYFCASRTLDRGPVTQYFGPGTRLLVL.